This T cell receptor beta chain was sequenced during a study of T cell responses to AZD1222 COVID-19 vaccine. As for the study in general: Second-dose schedules of about 4 or about 12 weeks were combined. Broader study findings: Possibly, clonal diversity was underestimated; donors were largely white British and included more females. Variant regions that are unmutated are reportedly the target of nearly half of spike-specific TCRs. Spike-specific TCR breadth and depth both grew after two AZD1222 doses.

Method: immunoSEQ multiplex PCR; TCRdb's copy keeps in-frame clones and lacks some. The sample includes about 120,000 clones, around 91% of them seen just once. Looked up from germline, CDR1 is MNHEY and CDR2 is SVGAGI. This CDR3 is built from 12 residues. Trimming removed 6 bases from V and 4 bases from J, with 7 bases in between. On this clone: Its antigen remains unknown.

This sample comprised peripheral blood, obtained on day 0 of AZD1222 vaccination. The chain joins TRBV6-5 to TRBJ1-3; no clear D gene. The receptor was isolated from an adult in good health. The CDR3 sequence: CASSADGNTIYF. CDR3 coding DNA: TGTGCCAGCAGCGCCGACGGAAACACCATATATTTT.